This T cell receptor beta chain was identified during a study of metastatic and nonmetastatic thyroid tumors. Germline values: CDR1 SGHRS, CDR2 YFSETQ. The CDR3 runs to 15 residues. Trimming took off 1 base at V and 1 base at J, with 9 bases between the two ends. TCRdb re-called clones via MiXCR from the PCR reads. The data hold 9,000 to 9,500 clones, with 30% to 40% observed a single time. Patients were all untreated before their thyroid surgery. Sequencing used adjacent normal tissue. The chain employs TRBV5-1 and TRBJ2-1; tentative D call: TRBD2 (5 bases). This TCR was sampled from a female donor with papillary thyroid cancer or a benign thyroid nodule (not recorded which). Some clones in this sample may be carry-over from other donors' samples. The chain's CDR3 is CASSLHRTSYNEQFF. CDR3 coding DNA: TGCGCCAGCAGCTTGCATCGGACTTCCTACAATGAGCAGTTCTTC.